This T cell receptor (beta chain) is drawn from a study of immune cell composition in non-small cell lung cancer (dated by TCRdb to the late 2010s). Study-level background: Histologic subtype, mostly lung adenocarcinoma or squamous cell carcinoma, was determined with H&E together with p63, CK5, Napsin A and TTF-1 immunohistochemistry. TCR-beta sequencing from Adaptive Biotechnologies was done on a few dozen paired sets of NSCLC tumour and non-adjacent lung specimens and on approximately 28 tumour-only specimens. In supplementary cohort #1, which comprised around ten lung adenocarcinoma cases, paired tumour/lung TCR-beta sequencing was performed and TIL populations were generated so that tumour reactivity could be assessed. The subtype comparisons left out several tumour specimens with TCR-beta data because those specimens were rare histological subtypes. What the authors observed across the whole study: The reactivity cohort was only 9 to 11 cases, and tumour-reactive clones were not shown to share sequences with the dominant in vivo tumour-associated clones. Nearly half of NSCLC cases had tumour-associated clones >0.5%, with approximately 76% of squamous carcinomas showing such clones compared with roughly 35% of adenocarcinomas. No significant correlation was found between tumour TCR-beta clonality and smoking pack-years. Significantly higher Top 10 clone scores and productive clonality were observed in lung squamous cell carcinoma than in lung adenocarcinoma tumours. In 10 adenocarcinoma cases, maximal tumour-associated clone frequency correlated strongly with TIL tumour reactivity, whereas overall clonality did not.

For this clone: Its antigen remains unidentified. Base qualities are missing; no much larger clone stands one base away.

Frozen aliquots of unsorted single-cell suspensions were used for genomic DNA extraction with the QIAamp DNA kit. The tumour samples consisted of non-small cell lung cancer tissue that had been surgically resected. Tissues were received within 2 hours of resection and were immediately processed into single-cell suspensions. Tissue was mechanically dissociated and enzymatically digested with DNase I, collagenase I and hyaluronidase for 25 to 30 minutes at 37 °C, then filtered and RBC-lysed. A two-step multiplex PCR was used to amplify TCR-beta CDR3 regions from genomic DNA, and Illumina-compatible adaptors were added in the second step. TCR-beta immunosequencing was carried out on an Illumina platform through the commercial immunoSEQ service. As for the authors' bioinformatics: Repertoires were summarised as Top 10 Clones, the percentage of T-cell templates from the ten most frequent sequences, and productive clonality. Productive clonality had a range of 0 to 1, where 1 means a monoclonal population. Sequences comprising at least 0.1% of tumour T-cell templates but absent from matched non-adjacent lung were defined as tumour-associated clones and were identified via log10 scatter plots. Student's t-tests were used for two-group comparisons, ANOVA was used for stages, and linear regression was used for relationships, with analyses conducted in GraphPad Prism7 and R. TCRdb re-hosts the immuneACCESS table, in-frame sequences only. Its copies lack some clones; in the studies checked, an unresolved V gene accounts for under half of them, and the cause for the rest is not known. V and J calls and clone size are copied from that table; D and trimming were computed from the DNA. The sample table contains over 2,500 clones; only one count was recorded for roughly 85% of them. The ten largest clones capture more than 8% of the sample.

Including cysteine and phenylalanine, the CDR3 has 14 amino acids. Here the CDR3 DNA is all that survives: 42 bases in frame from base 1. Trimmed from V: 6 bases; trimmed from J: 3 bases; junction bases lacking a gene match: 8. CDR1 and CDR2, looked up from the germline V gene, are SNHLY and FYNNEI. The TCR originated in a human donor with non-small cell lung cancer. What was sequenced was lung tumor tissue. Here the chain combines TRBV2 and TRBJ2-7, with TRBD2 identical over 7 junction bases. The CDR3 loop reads CASSGTTQYYEQYF. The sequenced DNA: TGTGCCAGCAGCGGGACTACACAATACTACGAGCAGTACTTC.